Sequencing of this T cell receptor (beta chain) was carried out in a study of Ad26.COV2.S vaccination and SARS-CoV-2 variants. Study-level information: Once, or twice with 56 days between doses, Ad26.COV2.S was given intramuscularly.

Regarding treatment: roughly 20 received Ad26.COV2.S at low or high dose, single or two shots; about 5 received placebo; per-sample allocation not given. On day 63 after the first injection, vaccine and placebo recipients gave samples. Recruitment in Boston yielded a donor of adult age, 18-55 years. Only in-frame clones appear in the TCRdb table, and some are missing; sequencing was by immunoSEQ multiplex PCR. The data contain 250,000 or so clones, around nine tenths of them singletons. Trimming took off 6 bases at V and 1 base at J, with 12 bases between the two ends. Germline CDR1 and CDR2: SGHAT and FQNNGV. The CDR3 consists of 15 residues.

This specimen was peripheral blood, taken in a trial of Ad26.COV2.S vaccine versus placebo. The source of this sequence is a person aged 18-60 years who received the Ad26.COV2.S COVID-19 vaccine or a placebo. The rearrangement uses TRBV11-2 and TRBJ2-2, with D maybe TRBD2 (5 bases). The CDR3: CASRSPGKNTGELFF. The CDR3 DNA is TGTGCCAGCAGATCGCCGGGAAAGAACACCGGGGAGCTGTTTTTT.